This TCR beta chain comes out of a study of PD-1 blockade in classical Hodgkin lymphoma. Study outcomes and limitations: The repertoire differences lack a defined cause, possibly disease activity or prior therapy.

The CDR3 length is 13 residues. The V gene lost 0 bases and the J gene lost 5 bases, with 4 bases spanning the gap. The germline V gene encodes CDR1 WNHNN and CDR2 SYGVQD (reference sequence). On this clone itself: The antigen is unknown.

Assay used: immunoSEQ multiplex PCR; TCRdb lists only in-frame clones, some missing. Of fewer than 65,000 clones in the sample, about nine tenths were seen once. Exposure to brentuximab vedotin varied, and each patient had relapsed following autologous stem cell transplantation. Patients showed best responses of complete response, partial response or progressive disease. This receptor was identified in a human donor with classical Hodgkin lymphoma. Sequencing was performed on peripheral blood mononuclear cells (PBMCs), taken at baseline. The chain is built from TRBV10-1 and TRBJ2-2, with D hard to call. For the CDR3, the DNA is TGCGCCAGCAGTGAGTCGATTACCGGGGAGCTGTTTTTT. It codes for CASSESITGELFF.